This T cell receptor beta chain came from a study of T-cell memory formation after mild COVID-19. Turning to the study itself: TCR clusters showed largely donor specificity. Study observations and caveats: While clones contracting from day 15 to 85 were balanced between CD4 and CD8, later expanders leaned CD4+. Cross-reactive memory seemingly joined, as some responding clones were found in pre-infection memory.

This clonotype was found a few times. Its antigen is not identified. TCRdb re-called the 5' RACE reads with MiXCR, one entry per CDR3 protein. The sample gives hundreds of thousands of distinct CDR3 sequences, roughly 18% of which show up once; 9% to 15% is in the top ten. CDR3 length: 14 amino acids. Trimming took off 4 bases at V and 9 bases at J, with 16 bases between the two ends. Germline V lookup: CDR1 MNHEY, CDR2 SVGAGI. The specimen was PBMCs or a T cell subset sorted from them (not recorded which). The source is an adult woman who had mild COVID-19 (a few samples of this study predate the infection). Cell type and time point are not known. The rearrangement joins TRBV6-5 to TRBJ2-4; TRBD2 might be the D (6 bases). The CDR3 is CASSSSVSGTIQYF. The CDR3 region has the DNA TGTGCCAGCAGTTCTAGCGTATCTGGGACCATTCAGTACTTC.